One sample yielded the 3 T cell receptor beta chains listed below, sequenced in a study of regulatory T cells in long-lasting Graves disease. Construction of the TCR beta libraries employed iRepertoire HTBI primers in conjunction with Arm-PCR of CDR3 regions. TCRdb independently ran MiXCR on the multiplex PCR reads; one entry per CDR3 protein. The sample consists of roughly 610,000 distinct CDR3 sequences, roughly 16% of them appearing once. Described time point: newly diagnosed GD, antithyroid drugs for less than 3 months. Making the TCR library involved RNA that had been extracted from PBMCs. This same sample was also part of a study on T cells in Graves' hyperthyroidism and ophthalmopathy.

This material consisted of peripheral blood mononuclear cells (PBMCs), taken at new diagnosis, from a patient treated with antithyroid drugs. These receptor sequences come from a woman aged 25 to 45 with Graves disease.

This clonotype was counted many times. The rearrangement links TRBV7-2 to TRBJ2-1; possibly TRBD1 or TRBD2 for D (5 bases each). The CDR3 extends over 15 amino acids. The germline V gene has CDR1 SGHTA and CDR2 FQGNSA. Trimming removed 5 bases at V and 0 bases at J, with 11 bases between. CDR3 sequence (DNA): TGTGCCAGCAGCCCATGGGGGAGCTCCTACAATGAGCAGTTCTTC. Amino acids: CASSPWGSSYNEQFF.

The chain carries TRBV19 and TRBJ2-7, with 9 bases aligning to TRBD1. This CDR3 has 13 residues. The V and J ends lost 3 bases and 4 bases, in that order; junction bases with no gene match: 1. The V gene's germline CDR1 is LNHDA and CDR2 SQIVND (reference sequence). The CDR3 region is CASSIGTGYEQYF. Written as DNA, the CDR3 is TGTGCCAGTAGTATCGGGACAGGGTACGAGCAGTACTTC.

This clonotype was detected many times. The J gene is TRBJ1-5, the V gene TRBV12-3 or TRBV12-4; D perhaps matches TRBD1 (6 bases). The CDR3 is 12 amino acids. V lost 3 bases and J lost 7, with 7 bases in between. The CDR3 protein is CASSFGQQPQHF. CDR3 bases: TGTGCCAGCAGTTTCGGACAGCAGCCCCAGCATTTT.